This T cell receptor (beta chain) was sequenced during a study of graft-versus-host responses after intestinal transplantation. For the study at large: Transplant types were multivisceral, liver-intestinal, or isolated intestinal. Every one of the recipients received anti-thymocyte globulin induction and afterwards took tacrolimus and steroids for around 3 years. Study observations and caveats: Early post-transplant declines in HvG were associated with peak levels of circulating GvH clones.

Germline V gene lookup returns CDR1 SGHDT and CDR2 YYEEEE. Germline trimming cut 3 bases from V and 0 bases from J; bases unmatched to any gene: 5. This CDR3 comprises 15 residues. For this clone: Its antigen remains unknown.

The table came from immunoSEQ multiplex PCR; TCRdb's copy has only in-frame clones and leaves some out. In the table there are fewer than 95,000 clones, about 95% of which are singletons. This TCR derives from a human donor who was the organ donor for an intestinal transplant. Material: unstimulated CD4+ T cells sorted from spleen or lymph node cells, obtained before transplant. The chain couples TRBV5-6 to TRBJ2-5; 7 positions agree with TRBD1. Written as DNA, the CDR3 is TGTGCCAGCAGCTCCATGGACAGGTACCAAGAGACCCAGTACTTC. Protein sequence: CASSSMDRYQETQYF.